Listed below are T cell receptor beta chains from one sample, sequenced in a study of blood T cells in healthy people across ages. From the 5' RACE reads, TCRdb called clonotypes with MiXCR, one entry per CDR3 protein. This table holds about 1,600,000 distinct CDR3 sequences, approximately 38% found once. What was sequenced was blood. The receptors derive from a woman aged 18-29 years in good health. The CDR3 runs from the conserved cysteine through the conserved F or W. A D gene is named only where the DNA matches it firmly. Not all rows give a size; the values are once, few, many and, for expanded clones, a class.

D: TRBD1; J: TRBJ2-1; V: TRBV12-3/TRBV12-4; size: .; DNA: TGTGCCAGCAGGAAGACAGGGGCCCTTTACAATGAGCAGTTCTTC; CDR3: CASRKTGALYNEQFF
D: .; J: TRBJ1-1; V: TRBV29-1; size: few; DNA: TGCAGCGTTGACGGCGGGGACACTGAAGCTTTCTTT; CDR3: CSVDGGDTEAFF
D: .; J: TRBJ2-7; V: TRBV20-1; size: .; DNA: TGCAGTGCTTACCTCGGGGGATCCTCCGAGCAGTACTTC; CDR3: CSAYLGGSSEQYF
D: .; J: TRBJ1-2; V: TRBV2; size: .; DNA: TGTGCCTCGTCAGCGGGGCCACAGGAAATTTTCTACACCTTC; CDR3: CASSAGPQEIFYTF
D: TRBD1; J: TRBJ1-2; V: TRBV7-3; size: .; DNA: TGTGCCAGCAGCCCAACCCCGGGACAGGGGGCGCATGGCTACACCTTC; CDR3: CASSPTPGQGAHGYTF
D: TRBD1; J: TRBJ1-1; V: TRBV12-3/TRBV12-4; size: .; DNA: TGTGCCAGCACTTGGGACAGGGTGAACACTGAAGCTTTCTTT; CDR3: CASTWDRVNTEAFF
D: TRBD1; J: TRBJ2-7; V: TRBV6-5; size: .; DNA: TGTGCCAGCAGTTACAAGACCGGGACAGTAATAGCCTACGAGCAGTACTTC; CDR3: CASSYKTGTVIAYEQYF
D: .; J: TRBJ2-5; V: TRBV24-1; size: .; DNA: TGTGCCACCCAGGATGGGAGCCTGAACCAAGAGACCCAGTACTTC; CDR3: CATQDGSLNQETQYF
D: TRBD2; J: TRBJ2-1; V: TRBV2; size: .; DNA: TGTGCCAGCGGGGGGGTAGTTTACAGTGAGCAGTTCTTC; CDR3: CASGGVVYSEQFF
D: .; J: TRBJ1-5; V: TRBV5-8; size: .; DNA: TGTGCCAGCAGCTTGGATGGGCATTTT; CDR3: CASSLDGHF
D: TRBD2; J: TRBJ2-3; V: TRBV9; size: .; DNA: TGTGCCAGCAGCGTAGTCCCTAGCGGGGAGGGAACGCAGTATTTT; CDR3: CASSVVPSGEGTQYF
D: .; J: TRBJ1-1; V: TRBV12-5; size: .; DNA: TGTGCTAGTGGTTTGGTACCAGGGTTAACTGAAGCTTTCTTT; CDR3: CASGLVPGLTEAFF
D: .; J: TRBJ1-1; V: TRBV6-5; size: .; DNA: TGTGCCAGTGGGCTTGAAGCTTTCTTT; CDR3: CASGLEAFF
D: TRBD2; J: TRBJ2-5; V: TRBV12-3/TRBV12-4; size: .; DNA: TGTGCCAGCACCTCCCGGGGCGGGGAGTGGCGAGCGGGAGAACAAGAGACCCAGTACTTC; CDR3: CASTSRGGEWRAGEQETQYF
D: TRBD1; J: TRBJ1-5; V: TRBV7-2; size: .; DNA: TGTGCCAGTGGGGGGACAGTTTATAGCAATCAGCCCCAGCATTTT; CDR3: CASGGTVYSNQPQHF
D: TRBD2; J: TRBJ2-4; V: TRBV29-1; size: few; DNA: TGCAGCGTTGAGGGGGCGGGGGGGAGAAACATTCAGTACTTC; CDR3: CSVEGAGGRNIQYF
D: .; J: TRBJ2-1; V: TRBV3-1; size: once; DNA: TGTGCCAGCAGCCAAGAAGTCGCGAGGCTGGAAGGGAATGAGCAGTTCTTC; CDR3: CASSQEVARLEGNEQFF
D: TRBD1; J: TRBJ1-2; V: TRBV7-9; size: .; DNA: TGTGCCAGCAGCTCAACTTCCGGGACAGGGGAAGCTAATCCCTATGGCTACACCTTC; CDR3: CASSSTSGTGEANPYGYTF
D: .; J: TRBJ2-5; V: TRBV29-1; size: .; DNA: TGCAGCGTGCGGGCCGGTGAAGAGACCCAGTACTTC; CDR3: CSVRAGEETQYF
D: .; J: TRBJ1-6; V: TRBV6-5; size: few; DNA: TGTGCCAGCAGTGCGGCCGCATTATGGGCACCCCTCCACTTT; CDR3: CASSAAALWAPLHF
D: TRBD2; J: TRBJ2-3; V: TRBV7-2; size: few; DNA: TGTGCCAGCAGCTCCGATCGACTAGCGGGCACAGATACGCAGTATTTT; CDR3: CASSSDRLAGTDTQYF
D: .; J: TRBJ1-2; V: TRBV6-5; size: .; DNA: TGTGCCAGCGGGGGCTGGTATGGCTACACCTTC; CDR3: CASGGWYGYTF
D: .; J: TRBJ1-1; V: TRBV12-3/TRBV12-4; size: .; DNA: TGTGCCAGCAGTTCAGTCCCGCAGGGCTACACTGAAGCTTTCTTT; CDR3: CASSSVPQGYTEAFF
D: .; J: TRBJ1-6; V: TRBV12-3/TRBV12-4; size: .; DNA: TGTGCCAGCAGTTTCCAGGGGCGGAATTCACCCCTCCACTTT; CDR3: CASSFQGRNSPLHF
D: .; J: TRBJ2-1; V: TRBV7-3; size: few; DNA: TGTGCCAGCAGCCCCCAAGGACTCATGAGGTACAATGAGCAGTTCTTC; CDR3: CASSPQGLMRYNEQFF
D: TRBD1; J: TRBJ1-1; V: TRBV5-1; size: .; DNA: TGCGCCAGTGGCACAGGGGTCTCGGGCACTGAAGCTTTCTTT; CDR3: CASGTGVSGTEAFF
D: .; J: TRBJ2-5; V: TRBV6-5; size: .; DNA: TGTGCCAGCAGCTCGGAGACACGGCAGTACTTC; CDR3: CASSSETRQYF
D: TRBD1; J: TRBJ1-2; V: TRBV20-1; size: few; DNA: TGCAGTGCTAGATACAGGGGGCTAGACTATGGCTACACCTTC; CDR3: CSARYRGLDYGYTF
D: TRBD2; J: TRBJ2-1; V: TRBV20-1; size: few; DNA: TGCAGTGCTGAGGGCGGGGGTTACAATGAGCAGTTCTTC; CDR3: CSAEGGGYNEQFF
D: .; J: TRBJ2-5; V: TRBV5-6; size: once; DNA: TGTGCCAGCAGCCTCCTACTAGCCGACCAAGAGACCCAGTACTTC; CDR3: CASSLLLADQETQYF
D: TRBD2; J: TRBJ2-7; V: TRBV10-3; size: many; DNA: TGTGCCATCAGTGAGTCGGGAGGGCTCTCCTACGAGCAGTACTTC; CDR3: CAISESGGLSYEQYF
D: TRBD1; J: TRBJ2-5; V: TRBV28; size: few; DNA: TGTGCCAGCAGTTCAAACAGGGGGGTCGAAGAGACCCAGTACTTC; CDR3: CASSSNRGVEETQYF
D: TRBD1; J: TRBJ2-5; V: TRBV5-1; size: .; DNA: TGCGCCAGCAGCTCCCGGACAGGGTCAGAGACCCAGTACTTC; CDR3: CASSSRTGSETQYF
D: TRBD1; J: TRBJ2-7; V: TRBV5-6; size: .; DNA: TGTGCCAGCAGCGCCACGGGACAGTACATTTACTACGAGCAGTACTTC; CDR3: CASSATGQYIYYEQYF
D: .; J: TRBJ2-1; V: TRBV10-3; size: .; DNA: TGTGCCATCAGTGAGGACAGCAAAACCTACACCTGTAATGAGCAGTTCTTC; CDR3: CAISEDSKTYTCNEQFF
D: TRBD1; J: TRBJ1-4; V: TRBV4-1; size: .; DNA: TGCGCCAGCAGCCAGCTTGACAGGGGGCCTAATGAAAAACTGTTTTTT; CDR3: CASSQLDRGPNEKLFF
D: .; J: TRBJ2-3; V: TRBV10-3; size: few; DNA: TGTGCCATTAATTTCGGGTTGGGAGATACGCAGTATTTT; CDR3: CAINFGLGDTQYF
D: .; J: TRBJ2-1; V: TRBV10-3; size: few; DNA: TGTGCCACCTTTGGCAATGAGCAGTTCTTC; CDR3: CATFGNEQFF
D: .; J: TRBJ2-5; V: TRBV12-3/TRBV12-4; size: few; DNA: TGTGCCAGCAGTTTGGGGCCTGGGGCCCAGTACTTC; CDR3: CASSLGPGAQYF
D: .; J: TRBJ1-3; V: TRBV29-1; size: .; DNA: TGCAGCGTTCGCAGGGCGGTAGGTTCTGGAAACACCATATATTTT; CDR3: CSVRRAVGSGNTIYF
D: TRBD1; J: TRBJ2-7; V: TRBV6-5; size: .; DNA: TGTGCCAGCAGACAGGGGGCTTTTTACGAGCAGTACTTC; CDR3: CASRQGAFYEQYF
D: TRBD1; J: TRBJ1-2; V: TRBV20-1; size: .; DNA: TGCAGTGCTAGAGAAGGGACAGGCGCCTATGGCTACACCTTC; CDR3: CSAREGTGAYGYTF
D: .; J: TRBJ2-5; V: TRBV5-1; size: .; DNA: TGCGCCAGCAGCCGATGGGCCCAAGAGACCCAGTACTTC; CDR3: CASSRWAQETQYF
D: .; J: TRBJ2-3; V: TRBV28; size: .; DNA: TGTGCCAGCAGTTTATACAGCGGGTTAGTCACAGATACGCAGTATTTT; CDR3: CASSLYSGLVTDTQYF
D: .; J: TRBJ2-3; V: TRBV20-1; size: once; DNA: TGCAGTGGCGAGGGGTCAGATACGCAGTATTTT; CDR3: CSGEGSDTQYF
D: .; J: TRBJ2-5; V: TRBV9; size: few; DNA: TGTGCCAGCAGCTCCCTCCCCGGGGGTGAGACCCAGTACTTC; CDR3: CASSSLPGGETQYF
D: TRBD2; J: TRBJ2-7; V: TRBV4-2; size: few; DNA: TGTGCCAGCAGCCAAGCGTTTATAGCGGGGAGCTCCTACGAGCAGTACTTC; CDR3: CASSQAFIAGSSYEQYF
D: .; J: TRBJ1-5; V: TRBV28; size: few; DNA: TGTGCCACGAGCTCCCAAGGGGGGGGGGAGCCCCAGCATTTT; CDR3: CATSSQGGGEPQHF
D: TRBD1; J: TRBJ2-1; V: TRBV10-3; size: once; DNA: TGTGCCATCAGGAGCCTGGGGACAGGGTTTAATTCCAATGAGCAGTTCTTC; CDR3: CAIRSLGTGFNSNEQFF
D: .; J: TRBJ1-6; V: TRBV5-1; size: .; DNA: TGCGCCAGCAGCCCCAATGTGGATTCACCCCTCCACTTT; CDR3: CASSPNVDSPLHF